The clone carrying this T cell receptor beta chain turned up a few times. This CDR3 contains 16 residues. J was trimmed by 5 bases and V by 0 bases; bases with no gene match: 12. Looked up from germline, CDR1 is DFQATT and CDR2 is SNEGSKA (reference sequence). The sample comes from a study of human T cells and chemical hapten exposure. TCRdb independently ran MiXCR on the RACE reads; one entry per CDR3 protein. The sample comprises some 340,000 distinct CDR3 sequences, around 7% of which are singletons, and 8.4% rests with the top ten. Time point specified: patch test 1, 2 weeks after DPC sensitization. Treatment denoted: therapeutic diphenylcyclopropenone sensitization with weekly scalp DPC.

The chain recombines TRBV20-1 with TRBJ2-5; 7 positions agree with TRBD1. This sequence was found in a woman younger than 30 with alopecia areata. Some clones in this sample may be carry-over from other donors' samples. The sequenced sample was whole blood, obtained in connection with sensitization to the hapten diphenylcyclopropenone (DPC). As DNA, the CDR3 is TGCAGTGCTAGAGACCCCGGGACGAGGGGGCTGGAGACCCAGTACTTC. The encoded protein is CSARDPGTRGLETQYF.